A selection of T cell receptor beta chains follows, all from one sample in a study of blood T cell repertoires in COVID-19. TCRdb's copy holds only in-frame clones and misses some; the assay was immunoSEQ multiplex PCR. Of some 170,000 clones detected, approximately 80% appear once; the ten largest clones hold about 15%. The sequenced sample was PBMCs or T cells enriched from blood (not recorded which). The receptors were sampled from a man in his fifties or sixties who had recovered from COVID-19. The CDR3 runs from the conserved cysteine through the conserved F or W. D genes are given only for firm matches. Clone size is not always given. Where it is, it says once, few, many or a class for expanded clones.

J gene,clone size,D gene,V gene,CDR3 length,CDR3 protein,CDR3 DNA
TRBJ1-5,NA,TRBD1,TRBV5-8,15,CASSRRTGGNQPQHF,TGTGCCAGCAGCAGAAGGACAGGTGGCAATCAGCCCCAGCATTTT
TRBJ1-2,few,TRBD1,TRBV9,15,CASSKTGGTNYGYTF,TGTGCCAGCAGCAAGACAGGGGGGACTAACTATGGCTACACCTTC
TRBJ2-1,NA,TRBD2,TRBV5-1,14,CASSLTSGGHEQFF,TGCGCCAGCAGCTTAACTAGCGGGGGGCATGAGCAGTTCTTC
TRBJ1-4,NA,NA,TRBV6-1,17,CASSEIYRGAFNEKLFF,TGTGCCAGCAGTGAAATCTATCGGGGGGCTTTTAATGAAAAACTGTTTTTT
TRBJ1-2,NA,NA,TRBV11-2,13,CASSLGGQLSYTF,TGTGCCAGCAGCTTAGGAGGACAGCTGAGCTACACCTTC
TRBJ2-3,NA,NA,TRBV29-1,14,CSVEGGTSTDTQYF,TGCAGCGTTGAAGGCGGAACTAGCACAGATACGCAGTATTTT
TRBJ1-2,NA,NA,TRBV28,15,CASSLILVGEDGYTF,TGTGCCAGCAGTTTAATCCTGGTCGGGGAGGATGGCTACACCTTC
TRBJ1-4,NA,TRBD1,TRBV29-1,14,CSVIQGARGEKLFF,TGCAGCGTCATTCAGGGGGCGCGAGGTGAAAAACTGTTTTTT
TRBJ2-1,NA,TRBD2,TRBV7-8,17,CASSLTSTWGGYNEQFF,TGTGCCAGCAGCTTAACCTCTACGTGGGGGGGCTACAATGAGCAGTTCTTC
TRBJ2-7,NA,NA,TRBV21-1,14,CASSTTDRASEQYF,TGTGCCAGCAGCACGACGGACAGGGCGTCCGAGCAGTACTTC
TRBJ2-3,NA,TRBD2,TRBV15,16,CATSRDLAGGPDTQYF,TGTGCCACCAGCAGAGATCTAGCGGGGGGGCCAGATACGCAGTATTTT
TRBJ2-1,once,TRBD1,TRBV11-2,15,CASSPDRGAYNEQFF,TGTGCCAGCAGCCCGGACAGGGGCGCCTACAATGAGCAGTTCTTC
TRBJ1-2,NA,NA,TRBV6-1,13,CASSEGYRAGYTF,TGTGCCAGCAGTGAAGGATACAGGGCCGGCTACACCTTC
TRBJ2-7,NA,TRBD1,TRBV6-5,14,CASGQGVTGYEQYF,TGTGCCAGCGGACAGGGAGTTACTGGCTACGAGCAGTACTTC
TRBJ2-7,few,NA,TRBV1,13,CTSSQVLRGEQYF,TGCACCAGCAGCCAAGTCCTTCGGGGGGAGCAGTACTTC
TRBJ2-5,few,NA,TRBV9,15,CASSVAETFQETQYF,TGTGCCAGCAGCGTAGCCGAGACTTTTCAAGAGACCCAGTACTTC
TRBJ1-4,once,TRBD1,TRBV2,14,CASSSGQGNEKLFF,TGTGCCAGCAGTTCGGGACAGGGTAATGAAAAACTGTTTTTT
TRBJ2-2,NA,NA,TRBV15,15,CATSRGGGDTGELFF,TGTGCCACCAGCAGAGGAGGGGGGGACACCGGGGAGCTGTTTTTT
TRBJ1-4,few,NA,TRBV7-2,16,CASSLVLGRAGEKLFF,TGTGCCAGCAGCTTAGTCCTGGGCAGGGCCGGCGAAAAACTGTTTTTT
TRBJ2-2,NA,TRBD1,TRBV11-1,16,CASSLVLDRGFGELFF,TGTGCCAGCAGCTTAGTTTTGGACAGGGGGTTCGGGGAGCTGTTTTTT
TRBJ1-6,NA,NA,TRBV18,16,CASSRLGQYYNSPLHF,TGTGCCAGCTCACGCTTGGGGCAGTACTATAATTCACCCCTCCACTTT
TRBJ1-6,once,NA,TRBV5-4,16,CASSLGGSSYNSPLHF,TGTGCCAGCAGCTTAGGAGGCAGCTCCTATAATTCACCCCTCCACTTT